Listed here are 21 T cell receptor beta chains from one sample, sequenced in a study of T cells in Graves' hyperthyroidism and ophthalmopathy. Amplified TCR beta CDR3 regions came from RNA transcripts. With the HTBI primer set, the TCR CDR3 went through a first round of RT-PCR. TCRdb re-called the multiplex PCR reads through MiXCR, storing one row per CDR3 protein. The sample holds about 520,000 distinct CDR3 sequences; roughly 24% are singletons and the top ten take 10% to 12%. Sequenced: blood. The receptor set was obtained from a woman in her twenties or thirties with Graves' ophthalmopathy.

V and J are TRBV6-1 and TRBJ1-2; D gene uncertain. Trimming stripped 6 bases from V and 2 bases from J, with 7 bases between. CDR3 length equals 12 residues. CDR1 MNHNS and CDR2 SASEGT come from the germline V gene. CDR3 in amino acids: CASRPTNYGYTF. The CDR3 DNA reads as TGTGCCAGCAGACCAACCAACTATGGCTACACCTTC.

The count of this clonotype is one. This likely comes from a read error, as the CDR3 has no conserved phenylalanine or tryptophan at its end. The V gene is TRBV6-1, the J gene TRBJ1-2; 9 bases fit TRBD1. Germline loops: CDR1 MNHNS, CDR2 SASEGT. The V gene end was trimmed by 7 bases and the J gene end by 7 bases; junction bases not matched to a gene: 7. CDR3 length: 13 amino acids. CDR3 amino acids: CASKGRQGGGYTS. Here the CDR3 DNA reads TGTGCCAGCAAAGGAAGACAGGGGGGTGGCTACACCTCC.

This clonotype was found many times. The genes are TRBV7-9 and TRBJ2-2, with a possible D match to TRBD1 (6 bases). Germline V gene data show CDR1 as SEHNR and CDR2 as FQNEAQ (reference sequence). V was clipped by 9 bases and J by 3 bases, with 23 bases between them. The CDR3 runs to 17 residues. DNA of the CDR3: TGTGCCAGTTCGAGTTTCTTTGACAGGAAACACACCGGGGAGCTGTTTTTT. Its translation: CASSSFFDRKHTGELFF.

At least ten counts were recorded for this clonotype. The chain employs TRBV27 and TRBJ1-2; D is unresolved. The CDR3 runs to 13 residues. Deletions cut 5 bases from V and 8 bases from J, with 15 bases between. The germline CDR1 and CDR2 sequences are MNHEY and SMNVEV (reference sequence). DNA of the CDR3: TGTGCCAGCAGTCCCCACGGCGGTGTCGGCTACACCTTC. It codes for CASSPHGGVGYTF.

This clonotype was found a few times. The gene calls are TRBV12-3 or TRBV12-4 and TRBJ1-2, with a tentative D call TRBD1 (5 bases). This CDR3 has 14 residues. The V and J ends lost 5 bases and 4 bases respectively, with 14 bases between them. The DNA for the CDR3 is TGTGCCAGCAGTCCACCTCAGGGACCCTATGGCTACACCTTC. This encodes CASSPPQGPYGYTF.

In its sample, this clonotype was seen many times. The rearrangement joins TRBV4-1 to TRBJ1-1; no definite D call. V gave up 0 bases and J gave up 1 base, with 6 bases separating them. This CDR3 comprises 14 residues. CDR1 and CDR2 (germline): MGHRA, YSYEKL. The CDR3 protein is CASSQDWGNTEAFF. As DNA, the CDR3 is TGCGCCAGCAGCCAAGATTGGGGGAACACTGAAGCTTTCTTT.

This clonotype was observed at least ten times. Since the CDR3 does not end with the conserved phenylalanine or tryptophan, this likely comes from a read error. This rearrangement joins TRBV7-2 to TRBJ1-5; D is uncertain. Germline V gives CDR1 SGHTA, CDR2 FQGNSA. This CDR3 comprises 15 residues. Trimming left V 5 bases short and J 0 bases short, with 11 bases between. The chain's CDR3 is CASSQTTYSNQPQHL. In nucleotides, the CDR3 is TGTGCCAGCAGCCAAACAACTTATAGCAATCAGCCCCAGCATCTT.

The genes are TRBV24-1 and TRBJ2-7, with D possibly TRBD2 on 6 matching bases. The CDR3 spans 13 residues. CDR1 KGHDR and CDR2 SFDVKD come from the germline V gene. Trimming took off 2 bases at V and 5 bases at J, with 9 bases between the two ends. The CDR3 is CATSDSVADEQYF. For the CDR3, the DNA is TGTGCCACCAGTGATTCGGTAGCGGACGAGCAGTACTTC.

This clonotype was recorded at least ten times. The chain combines TRBV24-1 with TRBJ1-2; tentative D call: TRBD1 (5 bases). The V gene's germline CDR1 is KGHDR and CDR2 SFDVKD. CDR3 length equals 13 residues. The V gene lost 4 bases and the J gene lost 2 bases, with 7 bases spanning the gap. CDR3 residues: CATSEGDNYGYTF. CDR3 sequence (DNA): TGTGCCACCAGTGAAGGGGACAACTATGGCTACACCTTC.

V gene TRBV27 combines with J gene TRBJ1-1; 7 bases map to TRBD1. CDR3 length equals 13 residues. V dropped 6 bases and J dropped 3; count of bases not matched to a gene: 4. Germline V gene sequence: CDR1 MNHEY, CDR2 SMNVEV (reference sequence). The CDR3 bases are TGTGCCAGCAGGACAGGGCAGTACACTGAAGCTTTCTTT. Amino acid sequence: CASRTGQYTEAFF.

Only a few counts were recorded for this clonotype. The V and J genes are TRBV6-1 and TRBJ2-2; D is undetermined. Trimming took 6 bases from V and 0 from J, leaving 8 bases between them. This CDR3 is built from 14 residues. Germline lookup yields CDR1 MNHNS and CDR2 SASEGT. The CDR3 spells CASRDTSNTGELFF. CDR3 coding DNA: TGTGCCAGCAGAGACACCTCGAACACCGGGGAGCTGTTTTTT.

This clonotype was observed many times. The chain links TRBV12-3 or TRBV12-4 to TRBJ1-2; D unresolved. V lost 3 bases to trimming and J lost 1 base, with 3 bases between them. This CDR3 contains 12 residues. The CDR3 spells CASSFSNYGYTF. The CDR3 nucleotides read TGTGCCAGCAGTTTTAGTAACTATGGCTACACCTTC.

At least ten counts were recorded for this clonotype. The chain links TRBV6-5 to TRBJ1-1; D is uncertain. This CDR3 is built from 14 residues. V lost 2 bases and J 3 bases, leaving 10 bases between the germline ends. CDR1 is MNHEY, CDR2 SVGAGI, per germline. The CDR3 here is CASSYTIGDTEAFF. CDR3 bases: TGTGCCAGCAGTTACACGATCGGCGACACTGAAGCTTTCTTT.

This clonotype was seen many times. The chain is built from TRBV5-6 and TRBJ1-1; perhaps TRBD1 as D (6 bases). V was clipped by 5 bases and J by 0 bases, with 14 bases between them. Per the germline V gene, CDR1 is SGHDT and CDR2 is YYEEEE. The CDR3 is made up of 15 amino acids. Here the CDR3 reads CASSRRGGMNTEAFF. CDR3 in DNA: TGTGCCAGCAGTCGGAGGGGGGGGATGAACACTGAAGCTTTCTTT.

This clonotype was counted many times. This sequence joins TRBV7-8 and TRBJ1-3; the D gene is possibly TRBD1 (5 bases). The CDR3 consists of 15 residues. CDR1 is SGHVS and CDR2 is FQNEAQ in the germline V gene. V lost 5 bases and J 15 bases, leaving 26 bases between the germline ends. The CDR3 bases are TGTGCCAGCAGCGAACCCGGGACGCAATTTTCTGGAAGATATTTT. This sequence encodes CASSEPGTQFSGRYF.

The chain combines TRBV6-1 with TRBJ1-1, with TRBD1 as a possible D gene (5 bases). V gave up 6 bases and J gave up 1 base, with 18 bases separating them. The CDR3 runs to 16 residues. The germline V gene has CDR1 MNHNS and CDR2 SASEGT. CDR3 region: CASSPPGVRKNTEAFF. DNA for the CDR3: TGTGCCAGCAGCCCCCCGGGGGTCAGAAAGAACACTGAAGCTTTCTTT.

The J gene is TRBJ2-7, the V gene TRBV15; D unresolved. The ends were cut back, 6 bases at V and 6 bases at J, with 9 bases in the middle. The length of the CDR3 is 11 residues. Germline values: CDR1 LNHNV, CDR2 YYDKDF (reference sequence). CDR3 residues: CATRGMGEQYF. Written as DNA, the CDR3 is TGTGCCACCAGGGGTATGGGCGAGCAGTACTTC.

This clonotype was observed a few times. V usage is TRBV3-1 and J usage is TRBJ2-2; TRBD2 matches at 8 bases. The V and J ends lost 5 bases and 5 bases, in that order; junction bases with no gene match: 10. The CDR3 sequence is 16 residues long. CDR1 LGHDT and CDR2 YNNKEL come from the germline V gene (reference sequence). The CDR3 sequence: CASSRAGGKGTGELFF. In DNA, the CDR3 is TGTGCCAGCAGCAGGGCGGGAGGAAAAGGGACCGGGGAGCTGTTTTTT.

V and J are TRBV5-5 and TRBJ2-2; D tentatively reads TRBD1 or TRBD2 (7 bases each). Germline V gene data show CDR1 as SGHKS and CDR2 as YYEKEE (reference sequence). The CDR3 has 16 amino acids. V was trimmed by 1 base and J by 0 bases, leaving 10 bases between them. The CDR3 DNA reads TGTGCCAGCAGCTTGAGCGGGACAGCGAACACCGGGGAGCTGTTTTTT. Protein: CASSLSGTANTGELFF.

Many counts were recorded for this clonotype. V and J are TRBV6-1 and TRBJ1-2, with D possibly TRBD1 on 5 matching bases. V was trimmed by 5 bases and J by 8 bases, leaving 24 bases between them. CDR3 length: 16 residues. The germline gives CDR1 MNHNS, CDR2 SASEGT. The CDR3 region has the DNA TGTGCCAGCAGTCGTGAAGGGTCGGGACGGCTCGTCGGCTACACCTTC. Translation: CASSREGSGRLVGYTF.

There are many counts of this clonotype. The rearrangement uses TRBV12-3 or TRBV12-4 and TRBJ2-2; TRBD2 is a possible D gene (6 bases). The ends were cut back, 6 bases at V and 7 bases at J, with 15 bases in the middle. The CDR3 covers 14 residues. CDR3 amino acids: CASSLTRDFGELFF. For the CDR3, the DNA is TGTGCCAGCAGCTTAACACGGGACTTCGGGGAGCTGTTTTTT.